This TCR beta chain appears in the sequencing data of a study of regulatory T cells in long-lasting Graves disease. General study findings and limits: Thyroid tissue went unstudied; only peripheral blood was examined.

Noted time point: persistent/refractory GD, antithyroid drugs over 5 years with positive TRAb. The TCR library was prepared using RNA isolated from PBMCs. Patients hailed from an endocrinology department in Xi'an, China. CDR3 length equals 13 residues. Trimming removed 8 bases at V and 4 bases at J, with 14 bases between. CDR1 and CDR2 from the germline V gene are MNHNS and SASEGT. This clonotype appeared many times. Its matching antigen is unknown. Researchers made TCR beta libraries by using iRepertoire HTBI primers and running Arm-PCR on CDR3 regions. TCRdb re-called the multiplex PCR reads with MiXCR, one entry per CDR3 protein. The sample consists of 600,000 to 800,000 distinct CDR3 sequences, 30% of them appearing once.

This TCR was sampled from a female donor with Graves disease. This chain connects TRBV6-1 to TRBJ2-5, with a possible D match to TRBD1 (5 bases). The source material was peripheral blood mononuclear cells (PBMCs), sampled when the disease was refractory, from a patient treated with antithyroid drugs. The CDR3 DNA sequence: TGTGCCAGCTCCCCGACTCAGGGAGAGACCCAGTACTTC. Translation gives CASSPTQGETQYF.